The entry below describes one TCR beta chain. Its specificity is unknown. The data are from a study of shared clonotypes between healthy human individuals. Broader study findings: For sorted subsets, rarefaction showed incomplete sequencing despite large depth. Represented genetic and exposure-history diversity was restricted by having few donors.

Germline CDR1 reads SGHNT; CDR2 reads YYREEE (reference sequence). The V gene end was trimmed by 4 bases and the J gene end by 4 bases; junction bases not matched to a gene: 10. The CDR3 covers 16 residues. Each sorted subset replicate got 200 ng genomic DNA, 25,000 to 35,000 genomes. In the authors' workflow: Junction-only sequences without quality scores came from ImmunoSEQ, so filtering differed. Some clones are missing from TCRdb's copy, which holds only in-frame ones; the method was immunoSEQ multiplex PCR. V and J calls plus clone size are reproduced from that table; the DNA served to infer D and trimming. The table records about 1.5 million clones, around 98% of them present only once.

The clonotype was recovered from a man between 25 and 39 years old in good health. The chain carries TRBV5-4 and TRBJ1-1, with TRBD1 matching 10 bases. Sample: naive CD4+ T cells sorted from blood. The subset: CD45RA+ positively selected. CDR3 DNA: TGTGCCAGCAGCATCCGGGACAGGGGCGGGGGCACTGAAGCTTTCTTT. Protein product: CASSIRDRGGGTEAFF.